This record looks at one TCR beta chain sequence and its context. What it binds is unknown. This entry belongs to a study of T-cell memory formation after mild COVID-19. Study-level points and caveats: Still unconfirmed is whether the second-wave clones peaking on day 37 recognized SARS-CoV-2.

TCRdb used MiXCR to reprocess the 5' RACE reads, holding one entry per CDR3 protein. The top ten clones hold over 20% of a sample with some 350,000 distinct CDR3 sequences, around 13% of them seen once. This clonotype was sampled from a man between 18 and 35 years old who had mild COVID-19 (a few samples of this study predate the infection). Cell type and time point are not known. The specimen sequenced was PBMCs or a T cell subset sorted from them (not recorded which).

The CDR3: CASSQAPRDRTYEQYV. CDR3 nucleotides: TGTGCCAGCAGCCAAGCCCCCAGGGACAGGACCTACGAGCAGTACGTC. The J gene is TRBJ2-7, the V gene TRBV14; 8 bases fit TRBD1. The CDR3 sequence is 16 residues long. CDR1 is SGHDN, CDR2 FVKESK, per germline. V lost 1 base to trimming and J lost 2 bases; unmatched junction nucleotides: 7.